Listed below are T cell receptor beta chains from one sample, sequenced in a study of blood T cells in healthy people across ages. Each CDR3 protein is one row after TCRdb ran MiXCR on the 5' RACE reads. This sample yields over 700,000 distinct CDR3 sequences, of which roughly 50% are seen a single time; about 42% belongs to the top ten. Material: blood. These TCRs come from an older man in good health. Both conserved end residues are part of each CDR3. Fields, in order: D gene, V gene, J gene, clone size, CDR3 DNA, CDR3 protein. The D gene is left open where the match is weak. A clone size is listed for some rows: how often the clone was seen (once, few, many), or a class if it is expanded.

>TRBD1|TRBV27|TRBJ1-1|-
TGTGCCAGCAGGGCAGGGGGCGTCACTGAAGCTTTCTTT
CASRAGGVTEAFF
>TRBD2|TRBV10-3|TRBJ2-7|-
TGTGCCATCAGTGGCGGGGGCGAGCAGTACTTC
CAISGGGEQYF
>-|TRBV12-3/TRBV12-4|TRBJ1-1|-
TGTGCCAGCAGACCGACAGCTAACACTGAAGCTTTCTTT
CASRPTANTEAFF
>TRBD1|TRBV19|TRBJ2-7|-
TGTGCCAGTAGTACCGCCTCCGGGACAGGGTACGAGCAGTACTTC
CASSTASGTGYEQYF
>-|TRBV25-1|TRBJ2-7|-
TGTGCCAGCAGTGGGGGCGGGATCCCCTACGAGCAGTACTTC
CASSGGGIPYEQYF
>-|TRBV29-1|TRBJ2-3|few
TGCAGCGCCCCGGTTATAGATACGCAGTATTTT
CSAPVIDTQYF
>-|TRBV7-2|TRBJ2-5|-
TGTGCCAGCAGCGAGGGACGGTACCAAGAGACCCAGTACTTC
CASSEGRYQETQYF
>-|TRBV5-1|TRBJ1-2|-
TGCGCCAGCAGCCCCTCCGGGGCCCTCGGCGGCTACACCTTC
CASSPSGALGGYTF
>-|TRBV12-3/TRBV12-4|TRBJ1-6|few
TGTGCCAGCAGCGTAGTACTGGGTTCACCCCTCCACTTT
CASSVVLGSPLHF
>-|TRBV11-2|TRBJ2-5|-
TGTGCCAGCACCCTGAAGTTATCGGAGACCCAGTACTTC
CASTLKLSETQYF
>TRBD2|TRBV7-3|TRBJ2-7|-
TGTGCCAGCAGCTTAATCAGAGCGGGAGTCTACGAGCAGTACTTC
CASSLIRAGVYEQYF
>-|TRBV11-2|TRBJ2-5|-
TGTGCCAGCAGCCAAGGGCGATGGCAAGAGACCCAGTACTTC
CASSQGRWQETQYF
>TRBD2|TRBV11-2|TRBJ2-1|-
TGTGCCAGCAGCTACTCTAGCGGGAGTTTATACAATGAGCAGTTCTTC
CASSYSSGSLYNEQFF
>-|TRBV12-3/TRBV12-4|TRBJ2-1|once
TGTGCCAGCAGTTTCCACGCCGTCAGCTCCTGCAATGAGCAGTTCTTC
CASSFHAVSSCNEQFF